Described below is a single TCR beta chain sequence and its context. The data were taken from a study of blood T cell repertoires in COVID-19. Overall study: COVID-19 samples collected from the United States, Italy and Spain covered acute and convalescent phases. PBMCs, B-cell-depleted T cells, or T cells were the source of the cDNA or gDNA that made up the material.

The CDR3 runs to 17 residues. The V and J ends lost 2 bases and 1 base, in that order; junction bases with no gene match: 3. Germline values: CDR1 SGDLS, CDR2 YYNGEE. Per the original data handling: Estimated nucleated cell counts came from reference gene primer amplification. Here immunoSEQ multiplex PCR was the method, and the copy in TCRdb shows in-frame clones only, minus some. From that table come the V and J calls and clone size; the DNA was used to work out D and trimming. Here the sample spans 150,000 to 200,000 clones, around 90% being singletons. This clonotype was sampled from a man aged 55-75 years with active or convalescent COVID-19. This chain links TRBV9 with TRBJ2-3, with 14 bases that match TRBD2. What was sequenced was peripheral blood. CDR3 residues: CASSVTSGGAGTDTQYF. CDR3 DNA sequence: TGTGCCAGCAGCGTGACTAGCGGGGGGGCGGGCACAGATACGCAGTATTTT.